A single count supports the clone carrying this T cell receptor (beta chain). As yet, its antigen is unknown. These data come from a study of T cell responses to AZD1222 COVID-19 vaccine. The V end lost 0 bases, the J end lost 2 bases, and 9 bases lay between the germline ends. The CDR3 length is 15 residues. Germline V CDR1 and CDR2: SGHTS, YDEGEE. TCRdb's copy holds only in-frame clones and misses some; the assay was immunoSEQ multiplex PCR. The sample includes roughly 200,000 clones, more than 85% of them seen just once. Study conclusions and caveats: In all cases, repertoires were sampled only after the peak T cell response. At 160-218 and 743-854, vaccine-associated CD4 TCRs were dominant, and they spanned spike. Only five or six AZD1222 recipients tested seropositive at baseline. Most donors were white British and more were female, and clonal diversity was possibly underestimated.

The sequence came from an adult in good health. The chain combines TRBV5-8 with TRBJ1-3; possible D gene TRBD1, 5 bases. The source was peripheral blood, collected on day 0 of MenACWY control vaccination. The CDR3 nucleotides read TGTGCCAGCAGCTTGGAATGGGGACCTGGAAACACCATATATTTT. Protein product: CASSLEWGPGNTIYF.